The rows below give T cell receptor beta chains drawn from one sample of a study of OX40 agonist ivuxolimab in advanced cancers. Sequenced by immunoSEQ multiplex PCR; TCRdb stores in-frame clones only, minus some. The table records 30,000 to 35,000 clones, 82% of them present only once. The material sequenced was CD4+ or CD8+ T cells sorted from blood, taken in a trial of the OX40 agonist ivuxolimab. The receptors come from an adult with an advanced solid tumor such as melanoma, head and neck, liver or kidney cancer. Each CDR3 is given with its conserved first and last residue. For some rows the clone size is stated as once, few or many, or as a class when expanded; others skip it.

j_call clone_size v_call cdr3_aa
TRBJ2-3 NA TRBV5-1 CASRLGTDTQYF
TRBJ2-7 NA TRBV19 CASTYRDSYEQYF
TRBJ1-2 NA TRBV23-1 CASSQVDPDSGYTF
TRBJ2-2 NA TRBV25-1 CASSEWGGEGTGELFF
TRBJ1-1 once TRBV5-4 CASSLKGTGKTDTEAFF
TRBJ1-1 NA TRBV6-1 CASSERVTGSMNTEAFF
TRBJ2-6 NA TRBV27 CASSLAGSGANVLTF
TRBJ2-1 NA TRBV9 CASSVAGENEQFF
TRBJ2-1 NA TRBV5-1 CASNTGASYNEQFF
TRBJ1-5 NA TRBV19 CASSTAFTGESNQPQHF
TRBJ2-7 NA TRBV4-1 CASSQGGAGGVYEQYF
TRBJ2-7 NA TRBV6-1 CASSEDPTGIYEQYF
TRBJ2-1 NA TRBV6-4 CASSEEPGGWSYNEQFF
TRBJ2-7 NA TRBV4-3 CASSQESGPYEQYF
TRBJ1-1 few TRBV6-5 CASSKGQVNTEAFF
TRBJ2-7 NA TRBV6-9 CASTQGPNYEQYF
TRBJ2-6 NA TRBV7-9 CASSLARGANVLTF
TRBJ2-3 NA TRBV21-1 CASSKGIGPTHPTDTQYF
TRBJ2-2 NA TRBV7-6 CASSTFTGADGELFF
TRBJ2-7 NA TRBV5-5 CASSLVSQNEQYF
TRBJ2-5 NA TRBV7-9 CASSPPRGREETQYF
TRBJ1-2 NA TRBV9 CASSVGNDFAYGYTF
TRBJ2-2 NA TRBV7-3 CASSASSGLPGELFF
TRBJ1-1 few TRBV29-1 CSVGGGTEAFF
TRBJ1-4 NA TRBV6-5 CASSYRTGAEKLFF
TRBJ1-1 few TRBV5-6 CASSSWTGREAFF
TRBJ1-2 medium-sized TRBV4-1 CASSQGLTPGANYGYTF
TRBJ2-3 NA TRBV7-9 CASSLPPVIADTQYF
TRBJ2-7 NA TRBV29-1 CSVEEPGVPSDLAGVYEQYF
TRBJ1-5 NA TRBV10-3 CAISSGYSNQPQHF
TRBJ1-1 NA TRBV11-2 CASSLPGTTEAFF
TRBJ2-5 NA TRBV7-9 CASSLAPQGVDPETQYF
TRBJ2-2 NA TRBV15 CATSRDLSNTGELFF
TRBJ2-2 NA TRBV7-8 CASSPDRAGELFF
TRBJ1-1 few TRBV28 CASSPQGGPEAFF
TRBJ1-5 NA TRBV18 CASSQPNQPQHF
TRBJ1-1 once TRBV4-1 CASSQGPEAFF
TRBJ2-1 NA TRBV4-3 CASSQDQSDSYNEQFF
TRBJ2-5 NA TRBV28 CASSFFGVDSWEETQYF
TRBJ2-3 NA TRBV9 CASSASVGELDTQYF
TRBJ2-2 NA TRBV5-4 CASSLRQGRVGELFF
TRBJ2-7 NA TRBV6-1 CASSVGTVTYEQYF
TRBJ2-1 NA TRBV7-8 CASSLVAGESNEQFF
TRBJ2-1 once TRBV19 CASSMKQGNYNEQFF